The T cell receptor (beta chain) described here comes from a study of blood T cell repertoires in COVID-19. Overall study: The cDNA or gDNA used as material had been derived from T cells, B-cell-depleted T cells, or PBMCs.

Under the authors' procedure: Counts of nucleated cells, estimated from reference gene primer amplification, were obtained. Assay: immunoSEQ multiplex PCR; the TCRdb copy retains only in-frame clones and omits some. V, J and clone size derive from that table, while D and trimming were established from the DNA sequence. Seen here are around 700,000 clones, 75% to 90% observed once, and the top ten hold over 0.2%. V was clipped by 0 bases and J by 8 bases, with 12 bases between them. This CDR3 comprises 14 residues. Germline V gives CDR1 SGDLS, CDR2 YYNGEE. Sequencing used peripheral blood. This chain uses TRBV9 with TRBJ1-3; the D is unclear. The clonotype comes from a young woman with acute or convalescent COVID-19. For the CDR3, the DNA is TGTGCCAGCAGCGTAGCGCTGGTTTCGGACACCATATATTTT. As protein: CASSVALVSDTIYF.